One and the same sample provided the 26 T cell receptor beta chains below, sequenced in a study of monozygotic twins with cystic fibrosis. Generated by immunoSEQ multiplex PCR, the TCRdb table keeps only in-frame clones and is missing some. The sample consists of some 20,000 clones, about 83% of them appearing once. The sample taken for sequencing was blood. Receptors originate from a woman in her thirties with cystic fibrosis.

The chain joins TRBV2 to TRBJ2-1; tentatively, D is TRBD1 or TRBD2 (7 bases each). The CDR3 is made up of 14 amino acids. Trimming took 3 bases from V and 8 from J, leaving 14 bases between them. CDR1 is SNHLY and CDR2 is FYNNEI in the germline V gene. CDR3 nucleotides: TGTGCCAGCAGTGATGCAGGGGGGGCTGATGAGCAGTTCTTC. Encoded protein: CASSDAGGADEQFF.

The rearrangement links TRBV5-1 to TRBJ1-3, with no clear D. The germline V gene encodes CDR1 SGHRS and CDR2 YFSETQ. CDR3 length: 16 amino acids. Trimming pared 0 bases from V and 0 bases from J, leaving 10 bases between. The CDR3 region has the DNA TGCGCCAGCAGCTTGGGTGGAGGGAGCTCTGGAAACACCATATATTTT. It is translated as CASSLGGGSSGNTIYF.

CDR3 coding DNA: TGTGCCAGCACCGCCCCCGCAAGAACCCAGGATGAGCAGTTCTTC. Amino acid sequence: CASTAPARTQDEQFF. The chain combines TRBV7-9 with TRBJ2-1; D gene ambiguous. V was clipped by 7 bases and J by 8 bases, with 21 bases between them. The CDR3 has 15 residues. CDR1 and CDR2 from the germline V gene are SEHNR and FQNEAQ (reference sequence).

This chain connects TRBV30 to TRBJ1-2; possible D gene TRBD1, 6 bases. V shed 3 bases and J shed 5 bases, with 13 bases lying between them. This CDR3 contains 13 residues. The germline V gene encodes CDR1 GTSNPN and CDR2 SVGIG (reference sequence). The CDR3, as DNA: TGTGCCTGGAGGGGACACCTCCCGTATGGCTACACCTTC. Translation: CAWRGHLPYGYTF.

This rearrangement joins TRBV4-3 to TRBJ2-1, with D possibly being TRBD1 (6 bases). V shed 0 bases and J shed 3 bases, with 15 bases lying between them. The V gene's germline CDR1 is LGHNA and CDR2 YSLEER. This CDR3 is 17 amino acids long. CDR3 loop: CASSQDRATGIYNEQFF. The CDR3 nucleotides read TGCGCCAGCAGCCAAGATAGAGCGACAGGTATCTACAATGAGCAGTTCTTC.

The chain employs TRBV7-9 and TRBJ2-5; D is tentatively TRBD1 or TRBD2 (5 bases each). Looked up from germline, CDR1 is SEHNR and CDR2 is FQNEAQ (reference sequence). V was trimmed by 5 bases and J by 4 bases, leaving 20 bases between them. This CDR3 contains 16 residues. CDR3 protein: CASSAGTASFVETQYF. The CDR3 DNA is TGTGCCAGCAGCGCCGGGACCGCCAGTTTTGTAGAGACCCAGTACTTC.

V gene TRBV2 combines with J gene TRBJ2-1; tentative D call: TRBD2 (5 bases). The germline V gene encodes CDR1 SNHLY and CDR2 FYNNEI. The CDR3 contains 14 residues. V was cut by 7 bases and J by 6 bases, with 16 bases left in between. The CDR3 loop reads CASTWEQSINEQFF. CDR3 coding DNA: TGTGCCAGCACCTGGGAGCAGTCTATCAATGAGCAGTTCTTC.

The chain links TRBV5-4 to TRBJ2-5, with D hard to call. This CDR3 comprises 14 residues. V lost 8 bases and J lost 0, with 14 bases in between. Germline-derived CDR1 and CDR2 are SGHNT and YYREEE (reference sequence). The CDR3 is CARRKGLDQETQYF. CDR3 bases: TGTGCCAGAAGAAAAGGGCTCGACCAAGAGACCCAGTACTTC.

The V call is TRBV29-1, the J call TRBJ2-7; 12 nucleotides align to TRBD2. V dropped 7 bases and J dropped 6; count of bases not matched to a gene: 4. CDR1 is SQVTM, CDR2 ANQGSEA, per germline. The CDR3 is made up of 12 amino acids. This CDR3 reads CSGILAGGEQYF. As DNA, the CDR3 is TGCAGCGGGATACTAGCGGGGGGCGAGCAGTACTTC.

The rearrangement links TRBV13 to TRBJ2-7; no clear D. Germline assignment: CDR1 PRHDT and CDR2 FYEKMQ (reference sequence). This CDR3 region has 12 residues. V gave up 0 bases and J gave up 1 base, with 1 base separating them. DNA for the CDR3: TGTGCCAGCAGCTTAGGATCCTACGAGCAGTACTTC. This codes for CASSLGSYEQYF. Supplemented by reference TRBV13 and TRBJ2-7, the full variable domain reads AAGVIQSPRHLIKEKRETATLKCYPIPRHDTVYWYQQGPGQDPQFLISFYEKMQSDKGSIPDRFSAQQFSDYHSELNMSSLELGDSALYFCASSLGSYEQYFGPGTRLTVT.

The chain combines TRBV6-1 with TRBJ2-6; 7 bases fit TRBD1. J gave up 2 bases and V 11 bases, and 9 bases lay outside the gene matches. CDR1 is MNHNS and CDR2 is SASEGT in the germline V gene. The CDR3 runs 15 residues. The CDR3 sequence: CASDRDQAGANVLTF. CDR3 nucleotides: TGTGCCTCCGACAGGGATCAGGCTGGGGCCAACGTCCTGACTTTC.

V gene TRBV5-5 combines with J gene TRBJ2-5, with 8 positions matching TRBD2. J was trimmed by 3 bases and V by 6 bases; bases with no gene match: 7. The CDR3 covers 14 residues. Germline CDR1 reads SGHKS; CDR2 reads YYEKEE (reference sequence). This CDR3 is CASTAGGEKETQYF. DNA of the CDR3: TGTGCCAGCACCGCGGGGGGCGAGAAAGAGACCCAGTACTTC.

This sequence joins TRBV7-9 and TRBJ1-5; a possible D gene is TRBD1 (5 bases). Germline V gene lookup returns CDR1 SEHNR and CDR2 FQNEAQ (reference sequence). The ends were cut back, 5 bases at V and 0 bases at J, with 11 bases in the middle. The CDR3 loop spans 15 amino acids. In nucleotides, the CDR3 is TGTGCCAGCAGCACGATCGACAGTAGCAATCAGCCCCAGCATTTT. This encodes CASSTIDSSNQPQHF.

The V call is TRBV7-2, the J call TRBJ2-5; D assignment may be TRBD1 or TRBD2 (5 bases each). V gave up 5 bases and J gave up 2 bases, with 18 bases separating them. Germline CDR1 reads SGHTA; CDR2 reads FQGNSA. This CDR3 has 16 residues. The CDR3 loop is CASSPGMRGLQETQYF. In nucleotides, the CDR3 is TGTGCCAGCAGCCCCGGGATGAGGGGCCTACAAGAGACCCAGTACTTC.

The gene calls are TRBV7-9 and TRBJ2-7; 7 bases match TRBD1. The V gene's germline CDR1 is SEHNR and CDR2 FQNEAQ (reference sequence). The CDR3 contains 15 residues. The V and J ends lost 2 bases and 0 bases, in that order; junction bases with no gene match: 4. CDR3 region: CASSLRQGSSYEQYF. CDR3 in DNA: TGTGCCAGCAGCTTACGACAGGGAAGCTCCTACGAGCAGTACTTC.

The CDR3 here is CASSLTLNYQHTDTQYF. DNA for the CDR3: TGTGCCAGCAGCTTAACGCTTAACTACCAACACACAGATACGCAGTATTTT. The chain uses TRBV7-9 and TRBJ2-3; D not certain. CDR1 is SEHNR, CDR2 FQNEAQ, per germline (reference sequence). The V gene lost 2 bases and the J gene lost 2 bases, with 17 bases spanning the gap. This CDR3 is 17 amino acids long.

The chain is built from TRBV30 and TRBJ2-3, with a weak D call TRBD2 (5 bases). V was shortened by 0 bases and J by 2 bases, with 12 bases between the two germline ends. The germline gives CDR1 GTSNPN, CDR2 SVGIG (reference sequence). The CDR3 consists of 15 residues. The DNA for the CDR3 is TGTGCCTGGAGTGTACAAGGACTTAACACAGATACGCAGTATTTT. Protein sequence: CAWSVQGLNTDTQYF.

The chain carries TRBV2 and TRBJ2-3; D may be TRBD1 (5 bases). CDR1 and CDR2 (germline): SNHLY, FYNNEI. Trimming pared 6 bases from V and 2 bases from J, leaving 27 bases between. CDR3 length: 19 residues. The CDR3, as DNA: TGTGCCAGCAGACCCCTCCTGCGTGGGTACTCCAGGGACACAGATACGCAGTATTTT. This sequence encodes CASRPLLRGYSRDTDTQYF.

The table lists this clone with a count of one. The chain joins TRBV19 to TRBJ1-5, with D perhaps matching TRBD1 (5 bases). V was trimmed by 7 bases and J by 5 bases, leaving 18 bases between them. CDR1 LNHDA and CDR2 SQIVND come from the germline V gene (reference sequence). The CDR3 is 15 residues long. The CDR3 sequence is CASNAGGRVYQPQHF. The CDR3 DNA sequence: TGTGCCAGTAACGCCGGAGGCAGGGTATATCAGCCCCAGCATTTT.

The chain couples TRBV28 to TRBJ2-7; the D is unclear. The CDR3 loop spans 12 amino acids. Trimming left V 2 bases short and J 1 base short, with 3 bases between. Per germline, CDR1 MDHEN and CDR2 SYDVKM. CDR3: CASSLGSYEQYF. CDR3 nucleotides: TGTGCCAGCAGTTTAGGGTCCTACGAGCAGTACTTC. Complete variable domain (other parts from reference TRBV28 and TRBJ2-7): DVKVTQSSRYLVKRTGEKVFLECVQDMDHENMFWYRQDPGLGLRLIYFSYDVKMKEKGDIPEGYSVSREKKERFSLILESASTNQTSMYLCASSLGSYEQYFGPGTRLTVT.

This clone has just one count. V gene TRBV9 combines with J gene TRBJ2-5; D may match TRBD1 or TRBD2 (6 bases each). V gave up 4 bases and J gave up 3 bases, with 16 bases separating them. The CDR3 is 15 residues long. Per the germline V gene, CDR1 is SGDLS and CDR2 is YYNGEE. The CDR3 DNA reads TGTGCCAGCAGCACCCAAGGGGGGCTCGAAGAGACCCAGTACTTC. This sequence encodes CASSTQGGLEETQYF.

As DNA, the CDR3 is TGTGCCAGCAGCTTAGATGGGCAGGGCTCCTACGAGCAGTACTTC. Translated: CASSLDGQGSYEQYF. The rearrangement joins TRBV5-6 to TRBJ2-7, with a weak D call TRBD1 (5 bases). Germline CDR1 reads SGHDT; CDR2 reads YYEEEE. V was clipped by 2 bases and J by 0 bases, with 12 bases between them. CDR3 length: 15 amino acids. The whole variable domain, remainder taken from reference TRBV5-6 and TRBJ2-7, is DAGVTQSPTHLIKTRGQQVTLRCSPKSGHDTVSWYQQALGQGPQFIFQYYEEEERQRGNFPDRFSGHQFPNYSSELNVNALLLGDSALYLCASSLDGQGSYEQYFGPGTRLTVT.

The V gene is TRBV29-1, the J gene TRBJ1-1, with D uncertain. The CDR3 has 13 amino acids. The germline CDR1 and CDR2 sequences are SQVTM and ANQGSEA. Between the trimmed V and J ends, which lost 0 bases and 7 bases, there was a span of 12 bases. The CDR3 region is CSVEDLGSGEAFF. For the CDR3, the DNA is TGCAGCGTTGAAGATCTAGGGTCGGGTGAAGCTTTCTTT. The variable domain in full, with the rest retrieved from reference TRBV29-1 and TRBJ1-1, is SAVISQKPSRDICQRGTSLTIQCQVDSQVTMMFWYRQQPGQSLTLIATANQGSEATYESGFVIDKFPISRPNLTFSTLTVSNMSPEDSSIYLCSVEDLGSGEAFFGQGTRLTVV.

This chain connects TRBV28 to TRBJ2-2; D not certain. V was trimmed by 4 bases and J by 1 base, leaving 7 bases between them. CDR3 size: 14 residues. Germline V gene lookup returns CDR1 MDHEN and CDR2 SYDVKM. CDR3 coding DNA: TGTGCCAGCAGTTACGACTGGAACACCGGGGAGCTGTTTTTT. Protein: CASSYDWNTGELFF.

The chain links TRBV2 to TRBJ1-1; 7 bases are a match to TRBD1. V was pared by 4 bases and J by 1 base, with 3 bases of the junction left unmatched. Germline V CDR1 and CDR2: SNHLY, FYNNEI. The CDR3 loop spans 14 amino acids. The CDR3: CASSGQGGNTEAFF. Here the CDR3 DNA reads TGTGCCAGCAGTGGGCAGGGGGGGAACACTGAAGCTTTCTTT.

This chain joins TRBV28 and TRBJ1-2; D ambiguous. CDR1 is MDHEN and CDR2 is SYDVKM in the germline V gene. V was pared by 2 bases and J by 7 bases, with 5 bases between. The CDR3 loop spans 11 amino acids. The CDR3 here is CASSLLGGYTF. CDR3 nucleotide sequence: TGTGCCAGCAGTTTACTCGGTGGCTACACCTTC.